The present T cell receptor (beta chain) was sequenced within a study of shared clonotypes between healthy human individuals. Study-level findings and limits: Rarefaction curves obtained for sorted subsets showed sequencing incomplete despite large depth.

Germline CDR1 and CDR2: MNHEY and SVGAGI. CDR3 size: 14 residues. V lost 1 base and J lost 11, with 17 bases in between. Libraries were prepared by immunoSEQ multiplex PCR; TCRdb keeps only in-frame clonotypes and omits some of them. This table holds some 1.1 million clones, roughly 80% found once. On this clone itself: What it binds is not known.

The sequenced sample was memory CD4+ T cells from PBMCs. Indicated subset: CD45RA-negative fraction. The chain has TRBV6-5 and TRBJ1-2, with D possibly TRBD1 on 6 matching bases. The TCR comes from a man between 18 and 35 years old in good health. Some clones in this sample may be carry-over from other donors' samples. The CDR3 nucleotides read TGTGCCAGCAGTTACTGGGGAAACGAAGGGGGTTACACCTTC. It translates to CASSYWGNEGGYTF.